The entry below describes one TCR beta chain. The PCR was carried out with 60 Vbeta primers and 13 Jbeta primers. Repertoires were generated with immunoSEQ multiplex PCR, while TCRdb's copy carries only in-frame clones and drops some. This table has some 270,000 clones, 75% to 85% appearing once. These data come from a study of cytomegalovirus exposure and HLA in healthy donors. Looking at the study overall: There were approximately 80 million unique TCRs (from HLA-typed donors) in an early data release.

With 0 bases clipped from V and 4 bases from J, the junction kept 2 bases outside the gene matches. The V gene's germline CDR1 is MNHNY and CDR2 SVGAGI (reference sequence). The CDR3 has 14 residues. The receptor's source is a girl aged 2-10 years in good health and CMV-seronegative. Source material: PBMCs. The V gene is TRBV6-6, the J gene TRBJ1-2; TRBD1 aligns across 7 bases. This CDR3 is CASSYSQGGYGYTF. For the CDR3, the DNA is TGTGCCAGCAGTTACTCTCAGGGGGGCTATGGCTACACCTTC.